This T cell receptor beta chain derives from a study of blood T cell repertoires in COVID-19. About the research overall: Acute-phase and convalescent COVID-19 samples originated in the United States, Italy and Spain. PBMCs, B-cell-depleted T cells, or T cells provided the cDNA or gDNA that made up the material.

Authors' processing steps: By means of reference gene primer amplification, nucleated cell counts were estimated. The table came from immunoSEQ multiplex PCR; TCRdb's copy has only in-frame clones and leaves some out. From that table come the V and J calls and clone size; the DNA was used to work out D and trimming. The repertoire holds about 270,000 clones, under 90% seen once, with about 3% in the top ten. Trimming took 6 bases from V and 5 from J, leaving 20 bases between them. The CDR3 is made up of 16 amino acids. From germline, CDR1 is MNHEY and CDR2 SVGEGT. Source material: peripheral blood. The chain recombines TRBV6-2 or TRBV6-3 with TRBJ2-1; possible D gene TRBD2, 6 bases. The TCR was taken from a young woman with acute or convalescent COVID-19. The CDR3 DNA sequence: TGTGCCAGCAGCCGACGGTGGAGGGGTAAGAACAATGAGCAGTTCTTC. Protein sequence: CASSRRWRGKNNEQFF.